This passage covers 15 T cell receptor beta chains from one sample sequenced in a study of tumor-infiltrating lymphocytes in primary liver carcinoma. The template, 500 ng total RNA, yielded TCR beta cDNA made with a constant-region primer. Each TCR beta library was derived from three nested multiplex PCR rounds that employed slightly modified ARM-PCR. The first two PCR rounds used TRBV1-TRBV30 forward primers with a C-beta reverse primer, 10 cycles each. Via MiXCR, TCRdb re-called the multiplex PCR reads, giving one row per CDR3 protein. The sample lists approximately 310,000 distinct CDR3 sequences; 65% were seen once. Unsorted whole blood yielded blood RNA, and germline DNA was extracted as well. The sample was peripheral blood. The receptor set was obtained from a man between 35 and 55 years old with primary liver carcinoma and hepatitis B virus infection.

For this clonotype: One end of the junction is discordant with germline, which a read error may explain. The rearrangement joins TRBV5-4 to TRBJ2-5; D perhaps matches TRBD2 (8 bases). Germline CDR1 is SGHNT and CDR2 is YYREEE (reference sequence). The CDR3 is made up of 15 amino acids. The CDR3 here is CASSLAGGGGETEYF. CDR3 in DNA: TGTGCCAGCAGCTTGGCGGGAGGGGGCGGAGAGACCGAGTACTTC.

Concerning this clonotype itself: A much bigger clone sits one base away, suggesting this may be a read error. The V gene is TRBV6-6, the J gene TRBJ1-3, with D possibly TRBD1 on 6 matching bases. The CDR3 is 16 residues long. Per the germline V gene, CDR1 is MNHNY and CDR2 is SVGAGI (reference sequence). CDR3 nucleotides: TGTGCCAGCAGAGAGACAGGCTCTTTTCCTGGAGACACCATATATTTT. As protein: CASRETGSFPGDTIYF.

V gene TRBV7-8 combines with J gene TRBJ2-7; 7 bases line up with TRBD2. V trimming: 4 bases; J trimming: 2 bases; junction bases outside the gene matches: 2. From germline, CDR1 is SGHVS and CDR2 FQNEAQ. This CDR3 spans 13 amino acids. The CDR3 DNA is TGTGCCAGCAGCTCTAGCGGTGCCTACGAGCAGTACTTC. Amino acid sequence: CASSSSGAYEQYF.

On this clonotype: This may be a read error: a much more frequent sequence differs by one nucleotide. V and J are TRBV6-5 and TRBJ1-2; no firm D call. This CDR3 is 14 amino acids long. The germline V and J ends were trimmed by 2 bases and 7 bases, with 14 bases remaining between them. Germline values: CDR1 MNHEY, CDR2 SVGAGI. The CDR3 nucleotides read TGTGCCAGCAGTTACGCCAGGTGCTCGGTTGGCTACACCTTC. Its protein product is CASSYARCSVGYTF.

Notes on this clonotype: A much larger clone differs from this one at a single base, so this may be a read error. CDR3 protein: CASSGGVLVSRHF. In DNA, the CDR3 is TGTGCCAGCAGCGGAGGGGTCCTTGTGTCCCGGCATTTT. J is TRBJ1-5 and V is TRBV12-3 or TRBV12-4; maybe TRBD1 (5 bases). CDR3 size: 13 residues. V was clipped by 6 bases and J by 15 bases, with 21 bases between them.

The sample holds a few counts of this clonotype. This chain uses TRBV7-9 with TRBJ1-2; D gene unclear. Germline V CDR1 and CDR2: SEHNR, FQNEAQ (reference sequence). Trimming cost V 3 bases and J 2 bases, with 7 bases left between them. The CDR3 is 13 residues long. The CDR3, as DNA: TGTGCCAGCAGCTTGAAACCAAACTATGGCTACACCTTC. The encoded protein is CASSLKPNYGYTF.

V is TRBV29-1 and J is TRBJ1-5; D not certain. The CDR3 is 13 residues long. CDR1 and CDR2 (germline): SQVTM, ANQGSEA. V lost 5 bases to trimming and J lost 3 bases, with 11 bases between them. The CDR3 DNA follows: TGCAGCGTTTCGGTGGGAAACAATCAGCCCCAGCATTTT. The encoded protein is CSVSVGNNQPQHF.

V gene TRBV21-1 combines with J gene TRBJ2-5; the D segment call TRBD2 is taken from the table without a DNA check. TRBV21-1 is shown as a pseudogene. The CDR3 is 14 amino acids. The CDR3 loop is CASSNIVLDETQYF. CDR3 DNA sequence: TGTGCCAGCAGCAATATAGTACTAGACGAGACCCAGTACTTC.

This clonotype was seen repeatedly, ten times or more. The genes are TRBV6-1 and TRBJ2-7; D may be TRBD1 (6 bases). CDR1 is MNHNS and CDR2 is SASEGT in the germline V gene. Trimming removed 7 bases at V and 5 bases at J, with 15 bases between. This CDR3 has 13 residues. The CDR3 spells CASKSSGAHEQYF. DNA for the CDR3: TGTGCCAGCAAAAGTTCAGGGGCTCACGAGCAGTACTTC.

In the case of this clonotype: A much larger clone sits a single nucleotide away, making a read error possible. V usage is TRBV12-3 or TRBV12-4 and J usage is TRBJ2-3; D is possibly TRBD1 or TRBD2 (6 bases each). The CDR3 sequence is 15 residues long. V was cut by 5 bases and J by 4 bases, with 16 bases left in between. Written as DNA, the CDR3 is TGTGCCAGCAGTGCTAGCGACGGGGGCGCAGATACGCAGTATTTT. Amino acids: CASSASDGGADTQYF.

For this clonotype: This sequence may be a read error, since a much larger clone differs from it by one base. CDR3 loop: CASSYKGGNQPQHF. The CDR3 coding sequence is TGTGCCAGCAGTTACAAGGGAGGCAATCAGCCCCAGCATTTT. The V and J genes are TRBV6-2 or TRBV6-3 and TRBJ1-5; D uncertain. This CDR3 has 14 amino acids. Germline V gene lookup returns CDR1 MNHEY and CDR2 SVGEGT. Trimming pared 2 bases from V and 2 bases from J, leaving 7 bases between.

About this clonotype itself: A much larger clonotype is one base distant, so this may be a read error. The genes are TRBV7-9 and TRBJ2-1, with D hard to call. With 1 base removed from V and 8 bases from J, the gap between germline ends came to 9 bases. This CDR3 region has 13 residues. Looked up from germline, CDR1 is SEHNR and CDR2 is FQNEAQ (reference sequence). The CDR3 loop reads CASSLGQWYEQFF. The DNA for the CDR3 is TGTGCCAGCAGCTTAGGGCAGTGGTATGAGCAGTTCTTC.

CDR3 region: CASSLWGLRGQKASGANVLTF. In DNA, the CDR3 is TGTGCCAGCAGTTTATGGGGGCTGCGGGGACAGAAAGCCTCTGGGGCCAACGTCCTGACTTTC. The rearrangement links TRBV28 to TRBJ2-6; possible D gene TRBD1, 7 bases. The CDR3 totals 21 residues. Trimming left V 0 bases short and J 0 bases short, with 21 bases between. Germline lookup yields CDR1 MDHEN and CDR2 SYDVKM.

In regard to this clonotype: At one end the junction does not follow the germline gene, possibly because of a read error. The V call is TRBV11-2, the J call TRBJ2-7; D possibly corresponds to TRBD1 (6 bases). CDR1 SGHAT and CDR2 FQNNGV come from the germline V gene. CDR3 size: 16 residues. The CDR3 sequence is CAGSLAPQGRIYKQYF. The DNA for the CDR3 is TGTGCCGGCAGCTTAGCCCCCCAGGGGAGAATTTACAAGCAGTACTTC.

The chain links TRBV24-1 to TRBJ2-1; D is perhaps TRBD1 or TRBD2 (5 bases each). The CDR3 runs to 17 residues. Germline V gives CDR1 KGHDR, CDR2 SFDVKD. V gave up 3 bases and J gave up 0 bases, with 14 bases separating them. The CDR3 nucleotides are TGTGCCACCAGTGATCCCTCCGGGACCAACTCCTACAATGAGCAGTTCTTC. Amino acids: CATSDPSGTNSYNEQFF.